The sequence of this T cell receptor beta chain was determined in a study of blood T cell repertoires in COVID-19. In the source study's methods: It was from reference gene primer amplification that nucleated cell counts were estimated. The method was immunoSEQ multiplex PCR; TCRdb's version includes in-frame clones alone and lacks a portion of them. Clone size and V and J calls were adopted from that table, with D and trimming inferred from the DNA. The sample holds some 130,000 clones, about 88% seen once. This clone occurred once. The CDR3 contains 14 residues. Germline V gene data show CDR1 as SGDLS and CDR2 as YYNGEE. V trimming: 0 bases; J trimming: 7 bases; junction bases outside the gene matches: 5.

The chain is built from TRBV9 and TRBJ1-2, with TRBD1 identical over 8 bases. The sequencing sample was made of peripheral blood. The TCR was taken from an elderly woman with acute or convalescent COVID-19. CDR3: CASSVVLGQGGYTF. In DNA, the CDR3 is TGTGCCAGCAGCGTAGTGTTAGGACAGGGTGGCTACACCTTC. The full variable domain, with the rest looked up from reference TRBV9 and TRBJ1-2, is DSGVTQTPKHLITATGQRVTLRCSPRSGDLSVYWYQQSLDQGLQFLIQYYNGEERAKGNILERFSAQQFPDLHSELNLSSLELGDSALYFCASSVVLGQGGYTFGSGTRLTVV.